This T cell receptor (beta chain) was sequenced for a study of blood T cells in healthy people across ages. Study-wide context: Capture via template switching afforded approximately one barcoded beta molecule per two T cells. Notes on the study in general: Estimated diversity, derived from one million T cells, was regarded as an underestimate. Naive CD4+ cell counts and diversity both ran higher in long-lived than in aged donors.

Alongside a J-beta primer mix, a sample-barcoded 5' primer served in a second PCR lasting about 7 to 11 cycles. One entry per CDR3 protein, called by TCRdb with MiXCR from the 5' RACE reads. The sample has about 930,000 distinct CDR3 sequences; just under 30% are singletons. Germline V lookup: CDR1 MGHRA, CDR2 YSYEKL. V shed 0 bases, J shed 1 base, and the junction held 3 bases outside the gene matches. CDR3 length: 16 residues. This clonotype was counted only a few times. Antigen specificity is unknown. Whenever a sample was processed, at least 6 million PBMCs were isolated. This sample also appeared in a second study, on T cells of mothers and their children.

This sequence joins TRBV4-1 and TRBJ2-7, with 10 bases lining up with TRBD2. This TCR was sampled from a woman aged 40 to 50 in good health. Sequenced sample: blood. The CDR3 here is CASSQDRTSGSYEQYF. CDR3 DNA sequence: TGCGCCAGCAGCCAAGATAGGACTAGCGGTTCCTACGAGCAGTACTTC.